This TCR beta chain came from a study of early T cells in non-severe SARS-CoV-2 infection. Background on the study: The chains were unpaired, and the sequenced material was bulk RNA from unsorted whole blood.

Unique molecular identifiers were added to individual cDNA molecules. Using its own MiXCR run on the 5' RACE reads, TCRdb lists one record per CDR3 protein. Among about 80,000 distinct CDR3 sequences, around 14% were seen once, and the ten largest hold approximately 10%. The V gene end was trimmed by 6 bases and the J gene end by 5 bases; junction bases not matched to a gene: 13. The germline V gene encodes CDR1 SNHLY and CDR2 FYNNEI. The CDR3 spans 16 residues. Study-wide results and limits: Database matching using VDJdb favored anti-spike CD8 responses, with private and CD4 specificities left missing.

This clonotype has just a few counts. The antigen remains unidentified. The V call is TRBV2, the J call TRBJ1-2; 9 bases are a match to TRBD1. The receptor's source is an adult who was a healthcare worker with PCR-confirmed SARS-CoV-2 infection or an uninfected control (not recorded which). Sequencing was carried out using whole blood. The CDR3, as DNA: TGTGCCAGCAGCGGTAATCCGGGACAGGGAAAGTATGGCTACACCTTC. Protein product: CASSGNPGQGKYGYTF.